Below are 5 T cell receptor beta chains sequenced from a single sample in a study of shared clonotypes between healthy human individuals. Assay: immunoSEQ multiplex PCR; the TCRdb copy retains only in-frame clones and omits some. This sample has about 1 million clones; about 80% occur once, and the top ten carry around 0.47%. Sequencing was performed on memory CD4+ T cells from PBMCs. Subset defined: CD45RA-negative fraction. Receptor source: a man between 18 and 29 years old in good health. Some clones in this sample may be carry-over from other donors' samples.

The chain is built from TRBV5-1 and TRBJ2-1; TRBD2 matches 14 bases. The CDR3 has 17 residues. Germline values: CDR1 SGHRS, CDR2 YFSETQ. V dropped 3 bases and J dropped 3; count of bases not matched to a gene: 5. The CDR3, as DNA: TGCGCCAGCAGCTGGGGACTAGCGGGAGAGGGCTACAATGAGCAGTTCTTC. Its protein is CASSWGLAGEGYNEQFF.

The chain has TRBV9 and TRBJ2-7; TRBD1 matches 8 bases. Per germline, CDR1 SGDLS and CDR2 YYNGEE. This CDR3 region has 14 residues. The V segment lost 3 bases and the J segment 2 bases; nucleotides outside the gene matches: 4. This chain's CDR3 is CASSAGQGPYEQYF. The CDR3 DNA is TGTGCCAGCAGCGCTGGACAGGGACCCTACGAGCAGTACTTC.

The count of this clone is one. The chain links TRBV28 to TRBJ2-4, with D possibly TRBD2 on 6 matching bases. Germline V lookup: CDR1 MDHEN, CDR2 SYDVKM. There are 16 residues in the CDR3. V was pared by 7 bases and J by 1 base, with 17 bases between. The CDR3 region has the DNA TGTGCCAGCACGGGTGGGTTCCGGGGGGCCAAAAACATTCAGTACTTC. It codes for CASTGGFRGAKNIQYF. Supplemented by reference TRBV28 and TRBJ2-4, the full variable domain reads DVKVTQSSRYLVKRTGEKVFLECVQDMDHENMFWYRQDPGLGLRLIYFSYDVKMKEKGDIPEGYSVSREKKERFSLILESASTNQTSMYLCASTGGFRGAKNIQYFGAGTRLSVL.

The genes are TRBV14 and TRBJ2-3, with a possible D match to TRBD1 (5 bases). The length of the CDR3 is 14 residues. From germline, CDR1 is SGHDN and CDR2 FVKESK. Trimming left V 4 bases short and J 2 bases short, with 10 bases between. The CDR3 bases are TGTGCCAGCAGCCCGCCTGGGGCCACAGATACGCAGTATTTT. It translates to CASSPPGATDTQYF. The variable domain in full, with the rest retrieved from reference TRBV14 and TRBJ2-3, is EAGVTQFPSHSVIEKGQTVTLRCDPISGHDNLYWYRRVMGKEIKFLLHFVKESKQDESGMPNNRFLAERTGGTYSTLKVQPAELEDSGVYFCASSPPGATDTQYFGPGTRLTVL.

In its sample, this clone was seen once. The chain recombines TRBV18 with TRBJ1-2, with 8 bases that match TRBD1. The V gene's germline CDR1 is KGHSH and CDR2 LQKENI. With 8 bases clipped from V and 6 bases from J, the junction kept 8 bases outside the gene matches. The CDR3 has 13 residues. The CDR3 reads CASVMGQDDGYTF. The CDR3 DNA reads as TGTGCCAGCGTAATGGGACAGGACGATGGCTACACCTTC.